Shown below are 11 T cell receptor beta chains from a single sample sequenced in a study of shared clonotypes between healthy human individuals. Using immunoSEQ multiplex PCR, the repertoire was profiled, and TCRdb retains in-frame clones only, with some absent. This sample has more than 2 million clones, with about 95% found just once. Naive-designated CD8 cells lacked CD45RO, were positively enriched for CCR7, and omitted terminally differentiated effector memory CD45RA+ cells. Sequencing was performed on naive CD8+ T cells sorted from blood. These receptors were obtained from a man younger than 35 in good health.

V and J are TRBV4-1 and TRBJ2-1; tentative D call: TRBD1 (6 bases). From germline, CDR1 is MGHRA and CDR2 YSYEKL. The CDR3 contains 16 residues. V shed 0 bases and J shed 6 bases, with 15 bases lying between them. CDR3 sequence reads: CASSQEDSGVRNEQFF. CDR3 DNA: TGCGCCAGCAGCCAAGAGGACTCAGGGGTCCGCAATGAGCAGTTCTTC.

The rearrangement links TRBV28 to TRBJ2-7, with D maybe TRBD2 (5 bases). The germline CDR1 and CDR2 sequences are MDHEN and SYDVKM. Trimming took off 5 bases at V and 3 bases at J, with 14 bases between the two ends. CDR3 length: 14 amino acids. The CDR3 DNA reads as TGTGCCAGCAGTCCCACGGGAATGGACTACGAGCAGTACTTC. Its protein product is CASSPTGMDYEQYF.

CDR3 amino acids: CASSLYVRTGRFNEQFF. In DNA form, the CDR3 reads TGCGCCAGCAGCCTCTATGTCCGGACAGGGAGGTTCAATGAGCAGTTCTTC. This chain joins TRBV4-1 and TRBJ2-1; TRBD1 agrees at 8 bases. This CDR3 has 17 residues. Germline trimming cut 4 bases from V and 6 bases from J; bases unmatched to any gene: 14. Per the germline V gene, CDR1 is MGHRA and CDR2 is YSYEKL.

The chain combines TRBV4-1 with TRBJ2-1; TRBD2 is a possible D gene (6 bases). The CDR3 covers 14 residues. V lost 0 bases and J lost 13, with 16 bases in between. CDR1 MGHRA and CDR2 YSYEKL come from the germline V gene. The CDR3 sequence is CASSQDLRETDQFF. DNA for the CDR3: TGCGCCAGCAGCCAAGATTTGCGGGAAACGGATCAGTTCTTC.

The chain couples TRBV4-2 to TRBJ2-1; D might be TRBD1 (6 bases). There are 15 residues in the CDR3. Germline loops: CDR1 LGHNA, CDR2 YNFKEQ. Trimming removed 0 bases from V and 4 bases from J, with 10 bases in between. Here the CDR3 DNA reads TGTGCCAGCAGCCAAGAGTCCCAGGGGTACAATGAGCAGTTCTTC. This gives the protein CASSQESQGYNEQFF.

This sequence joins TRBV2 and TRBJ2-5, with a tentative D call TRBD1 (6 bases). The V gene lost 4 bases and the J gene lost 5 bases, with 14 bases spanning the gap. Germline V gives CDR1 SNHLY, CDR2 FYNNEI. There are 14 residues in the CDR3. The CDR3 nucleotides read TGTGCCAGCAGTGGACAGGTGCAAAAGGAGACCCAGTACTTC. Encoded protein: CASSGQVQKETQYF.

V usage is TRBV27 and J usage is TRBJ2-7, with TRBD2 matching 10 bases. J gave up 2 bases and V 8 bases, and 9 bases lay outside the gene matches. There are 15 residues in the CDR3. Germline values: CDR1 MNHEY, CDR2 SMNVEV (reference sequence). DNA of the CDR3: TGTGCCAGCCGAGAGACTAGCGGGCTTACCTACGAGCAGTACTTC. Amino acids: CASRETSGLTYEQYF.

A note on this clone: One end of the junction is discordant with germline, which a read error may explain. The chain links TRBV9 to TRBJ2-2, with TRBD1 matching over 9 bases. This CDR3 spans 15 amino acids. CDR1 is SGDLS and CDR2 is YYNGEE in the germline V gene. CDR3 amino acids: CASTVGQGPTGELFF. The DNA for the CDR3 is TGTGCCAGCACCGTAGGACAGGGGCCCACCGGGGAGCTGTTTTTT.

This chain connects TRBV11-2 to TRBJ2-5, with 10 bases lining up with TRBD2. CDR1 and CDR2 (germline): SGHAT, FQNNGV. The V and J ends lost 1 base and 2 bases, in that order; junction bases with no gene match: 10. The CDR3 runs to 18 residues. In DNA, the CDR3 is TGTGCCAGCAGCTTAGTCGGGCTAGCGGGGGCCCAACAAGAGACCCAGTACTTC. The encoded protein is CASSLVGLAGAQQETQYF.

This sequence joins TRBV5-4 and TRBJ2-3, with D hard to call. V was shortened by 4 bases and J by 0 bases, with 18 bases between the two germline ends. This CDR3 is 17 amino acids long. From germline, CDR1 is SGHNT and CDR2 YYREEE (reference sequence). The CDR3 spells CASSPEWLGGSTDTQYF. DNA of the CDR3: TGTGCCAGCAGCCCAGAATGGCTGGGCGGCAGCACAGATACGCAGTATTTT.

The V call is TRBV15, the J call TRBJ1-2; D is undetermined. The CDR3 is made up of 14 amino acids. Trimming removed 0 bases at V and 2 bases at J, with 7 bases between. CDR1 is LNHNV and CDR2 is YYDKDF in the germline V gene (reference sequence). In DNA, the CDR3 is TGTGCCACCAGCAGAGATCAGATGAACTATGGCTACACCTTC. Translation gives CATSRDQMNYGYTF.